Below, 5 T cell receptor beta chains from the same sample are listed, as sequenced in a study of T cells after posttransplantation cyclophosphamide. TCRdb's table, derived via immunoSEQ multiplex PCR, lists solely in-frame clones and lacks some. The sample contains about 66,000 clones, 85% to 95% of which appear only once. The sample taken for sequencing was PBMCs. The receptors were sampled from a woman aged 30 to 39 in good health and a related stem cell transplant donor.

This sequence joins TRBV21-1 and TRBJ2-7; no DNA check was done on the table's D call, TRBD1. TRBV21-1 is labeled a pseudogene. The CDR3 sequence is 14 residues long. The CDR3 reads CASSKAQGTNEQYF. The CDR3 coding sequence is TGTGCCAGCAGCAAAGCCCAGGGAACCAACGAGCAGTACTTC.

The chain combines TRBV6-5 with TRBJ1-1, with D uncertain. V dropped 7 bases and J dropped 1 base, with 10 bases sitting between them. CDR1 and CDR2 (germline): MNHEY, SVGAGI. The CDR3 has 13 residues. The CDR3 reads CASNNKRNTEAFF. The CDR3, as DNA: TGTGCCAGCAATAACAAACGGAACACTGAAGCTTTCTTT.

V and J are TRBV4-1 and TRBJ1-4, with a weak D call TRBD1 (5 bases). Trimming took 5 bases from V and 6 from J, leaving 16 bases between them. CDR3 length: 15 residues. The germline V gene has CDR1 MGHRA and CDR2 YSYEKL. For the CDR3, the DNA is TGCGCCAGCAGCACAACGGGGCAGGTGGATGAAAAACTGTTTTTT. Amino acid sequence: CASSTTGQVDEKLFF.

The chain employs TRBV7-9 and TRBJ1-1; unclear D gene. The CDR3 is 14 amino acids. Trimming took 5 bases from V and 2 from J, leaving 12 bases between them. Germline V gene sequence: CDR1 SEHNR, CDR2 FQNEAQ (reference sequence). The CDR3 DNA sequence: TGTGCCAGCAGCCCCTTGGGCGGAAACACTGAAGCTTTCTTT. This encodes CASSPLGGNTEAFF. The full variable domain, its missing parts supplied by reference TRBV7-9 and TRBJ1-1, is DTGVSQNPRHKITKRGQNVTFRCDPISEHNRLYWYRQTLGQGPEFLTYFQNEAQLEKSRLLSDRFSAERPKGSFSTLEIQRTEQGDSAMYLCASSPLGGNTEAFFGQGTRLTVV.

V and J are TRBV5-1 and TRBJ2-1, with TRBD1 as a possible D gene (6 bases). V lost 0 bases and J lost 3, with 16 bases in between. The germline V gene encodes CDR1 SGHRS and CDR2 YFSETQ. The CDR3 is 17 residues long. CDR3 in amino acids: CASSLEPTGLLYNEQFF. The CDR3 DNA reads TGCGCCAGCAGCTTGGAGCCGACAGGTCTCCTCTACAATGAGCAGTTCTTC.